These 19 T cell receptor beta chains originate from one sample sequenced in a study of cytomegalovirus exposure and HLA in healthy donors. 60 Vbeta and 13 Jbeta primers were used in PCR. Libraries were prepared by immunoSEQ multiplex PCR; TCRdb keeps only in-frame clonotypes and omits some of them. Among fewer than 150,000 clones, around 77% were seen once, and the ten largest hold about 5.3%. The sample consisted of PBMCs. The receptors come from a woman aged 50 to 60 in good health and CMV-seronegative.

The chain links TRBV30 to TRBJ2-2; D is unclear. The CDR3 covers 13 residues. The V gene's germline CDR1 is GTSNPN and CDR2 SVGIG (reference sequence). Trimming pared 5 bases from V and 1 base from J, leaving 8 bases between. The CDR3 reads CAWAGRNTGELFF. CDR3 sequence (DNA): TGTGCCTGGGCAGGTCGGAACACCGGGGAGCTGTTTTTT.

This chain links TRBV10-3 with TRBJ2-5; a possible D gene is TRBD1 (5 bases). The CDR3 runs to 14 residues. The ends were cut back, 4 bases at V and 3 bases at J, with 12 bases in the middle. Germline V gene sequence: CDR1 ENHRY, CDR2 SYGVKD. DNA of the CDR3: TGTGCCATCAGTGGTAGTACCAGGGAAGAGACCCAGTACTTC. Residues: CAISGSTREETQYF.

The chain employs TRBV9 and TRBJ1-3; 9 bases map to TRBD1. After removal of 2 bases from V and 4 bases from J, the junction contained 10 bases not matched to a gene. Germline V CDR1 and CDR2: SGDLS, YYNGEE. CDR3 size: 17 residues. Here the CDR3 reads CASSVGIGTGIGNTIYF. CDR3 DNA sequence: TGTGCCAGCAGCGTGGGGATAGGGACAGGGATAGGAAACACCATATATTTT.

This clone showed up just once. Written as DNA, the CDR3 is TGTGCCAGCAATTCCTTCAGGGGTGACACTGAAGCTTTCTTT. Translated, it gives CASNSFRGDTEAFF. The chain couples TRBV7-8 to TRBJ1-1, with D maybe TRBD1 (6 bases). CDR3 length: 14 residues. V lost 7 bases to trimming and J lost 3 bases, with 15 bases between them. CDR1 is SGHVS and CDR2 is FQNEAQ in the germline V gene.

CDR3 nucleotides: TGTGCCAGCAGCCCAGACATGTATAAGTGCACCTTC. Translating it yields CASSPDMYKCTF. The V call is TRBV7-2, the J call TRBJ1-2; D gene unclear. The germline V gene has CDR1 SGHTA and CDR2 FQGNSA. The CDR3 sequence is 12 residues long. The germline V and J ends were trimmed by 5 bases and 13 bases, with 17 bases remaining between them.

The chain is built from TRBV27 and TRBJ1-4; 11 bases agree with TRBD1. The CDR3 has 14 residues. Germline CDR1 reads MNHEY; CDR2 reads SMNVEV (reference sequence). V shed 4 bases, J shed 10 bases, and the junction held 5 bases outside the gene matches. CDR3 coding DNA: TGTGCCAGCAGTTACGGGACAGGGGGAGGAAAACTGTTTTTT. Encoded protein: CASSYGTGGGKLFF.

This clone was recorded only once. This rearrangement joins TRBV13 to TRBJ2-1, with D possibly matching TRBD2 (5 bases). Germline values: CDR1 PRHDT, CDR2 FYEKMQ (reference sequence). The CDR3 has 15 amino acids. Trimming removed 5 bases at V and 1 base at J, with 12 bases between. The CDR3 loop is CASSRLATSYNEQFF. CDR3 bases: TGTGCCAGCAGCAGGCTAGCCACATCCTACAATGAGCAGTTCTTC.

The chain carries TRBV14 and TRBJ2-7, with a tentative D call TRBD1 (6 bases). The length of the CDR3 is 13 residues. CDR1 is SGHDN and CDR2 is FVKESK in the germline V gene. V gave up 4 bases and J gave up 3 bases, with 10 bases separating them. The CDR3 protein is CASSPGQSYEQYF. The CDR3, as DNA: TGTGCCAGCAGCCCTGGACAGAGCTACGAGCAGTACTTC.

V and J are TRBV7-9 and TRBJ2-3, with 12 bases that match TRBD2. Per germline, CDR1 SEHNR and CDR2 FQNEAQ (reference sequence). CDR3 length equals 15 residues. J was trimmed by 2 bases and V by 7 bases; bases with no gene match: 4. The CDR3 here is CASIRTSGVTDTQYF. CDR3 sequence (DNA): TGTGCCAGCATCAGGACTAGCGGGGTCACAGATACGCAGTATTTT.

The chain recombines TRBV29-1 with TRBJ1-1; 8 nucleotides agree with TRBD1. V lost 7 bases, J lost 1 base, and 2 bases stayed unmatched. Per the germline V gene, CDR1 is SQVTM and CDR2 is ANQGSEA. This CDR3 has 12 residues. CDR3 protein: CSGGQGNTEAFF. CDR3 DNA: TGCAGCGGTGGACAGGGGAACACTGAAGCTTTCTTT.

This clone has just one count. V is TRBV27 and J is TRBJ2-7; 8 nucleotides match TRBD1. V was pared by 3 bases and J by 0 bases, with 1 base of the junction left unmatched. This CDR3 is built from 14 residues. CDR1 and CDR2 (germline): MNHEY, SMNVEV (reference sequence). DNA for the CDR3: TGTGCCAGCAGTTTCGGGACAGGCTCCTACGAGCAGTACTTC. This codes for CASSFGTGSYEQYF.

This CDR3 reads CASSFRTGGEDGYTF. CDR3 DNA: TGCGCCAGCAGCTTTAGGACAGGGGGTGAGGATGGCTACACCTTC. The chain combines TRBV5-1 with TRBJ1-2, with 10 bases fitting TRBD1. V lost 2 bases and J lost 6; bases outside the gene matches: 7. CDR3 size: 15 residues. Germline CDR1 and CDR2: SGHRS and YFSETQ.

This chain connects TRBV29-1 to TRBJ1-2, with D maybe TRBD1 (5 bases). The CDR3 totals 15 residues. Trimming left V 0 bases short and J 0 bases short, with 11 bases between. The germline V gene has CDR1 SQVTM and CDR2 ANQGSEA. The CDR3 sequence: CSVEEVQGANYGYTF. CDR3 coding DNA: TGCAGCGTTGAAGAGGTCCAGGGCGCTAACTATGGCTACACCTTC. Drawing the rest from reference TRBV29-1 and TRBJ1-2, the complete variable domain is SAVISQKPSRDICQRGTSLTIQCQVDSQVTMMFWYRQQPGQSLTLIATANQGSEATYESGFVIDKFPISRPNLTFSTLTVSNMSPEDSSIYLCSVEEVQGANYGYTFGSGTRLTVV.

The chain couples TRBV7-2 to TRBJ1-2, with D unclear. Per germline, CDR1 SGHTA and CDR2 FQGNSA. The CDR3 contains 13 residues. V shed 1 base and J shed 2 bases, with 5 bases lying between them. The CDR3 sequence: CASSLDINYGYTF. CDR3 nucleotides: TGTGCCAGCAGCTTAGACATCAACTATGGCTACACCTTC.

This rearrangement joins TRBV28 to TRBJ1-1; D perhaps matches TRBD1 (5 bases). Trimming took off 11 bases at V and 5 bases at J, with 24 bases between the two ends. The CDR3 sequence is 15 residues long. Germline lookup yields CDR1 MDHEN and CDR2 SYDVKM. This chain's CDR3 is CAYSTRKGPRTEAFF. In DNA, the CDR3 is TGTGCCTACTCAACCCGAAAGGGGCCCAGAACTGAAGCTTTCTTT.

The V call is TRBV18, the J call TRBJ1-1, with D possibly TRBD1 on 5 matching bases. The V and J ends lost 7 bases and 2 bases respectively, with 14 bases between them. Per germline, CDR1 KGHSH and CDR2 LQKENI. The CDR3 runs to 14 residues. The CDR3 is CASYAGQGNTEAFF. The CDR3 coding sequence is TGTGCCAGCTACGCGGGGCAGGGCAACACTGAAGCTTTCTTT.

V and J are TRBV28 and TRBJ1-4, with D hard to call. Germline CDR1 and CDR2: MDHEN and SYDVKM. The length of the CDR3 is 12 residues. Trimming left V 6 bases short and J 3 bases short, with 5 bases between. In DNA, the CDR3 is TGTGCCAGCAGCCCCGCTAATGAAAAACTGTTTTTT. Protein product: CASSPANEKLFF.

This chain connects TRBV2 to TRBJ1-1, with D uncertain. Trimming stripped 3 bases from V and 1 base from J, with 9 bases between. The germline V gene has CDR1 SNHLY and CDR2 FYNNEI. The CDR3 length is 14 residues. The CDR3 loop reads CASSEVLRNTEAFF. Written as DNA, the CDR3 is TGTGCCAGCAGTGAGGTACTTAGGAACACTGAAGCTTTCTTT.

The chain employs TRBV2 and TRBJ1-2; TRBD1 matches at 7 bases. CDR3 length equals 12 residues. The germline V gene encodes CDR1 SNHLY and CDR2 FYNNEI. Unmatched junction bases numbered 5, after V lost 10 bases and J lost 3 bases. The CDR3 bases are TGTGCCAACCTCGGGACAGACTATGGCTACACCTTC. Its protein is CANLGTDYGYTF.